This T cell receptor beta chain was identified in a study of response to subunit inactivated influenza vaccine. General study results and limits: Each seasonal influenza vaccination recruits few new T cells, the authors suggested.

In this sample, this clonotype turned up many times. Its antigen is still unknown. V lost 1 base to trimming and J lost 0 bases; unmatched junction nucleotides: 6. The V gene's germline CDR1 is SGHRS and CDR2 YFSETQ. The CDR3 spans 18 residues. Using its own MiXCR run on the RT-PCR reads, TCRdb lists one record per CDR3 protein. The sample yields approximately 530,000 distinct CDR3 sequences, over 10% seen once. The receptor's source is a man aged 45 to 65 who received an inactivated influenza vaccine. Sample: PBMCs from blood, taken more than 35 days after vaccination. V is TRBV5-1 and J is TRBJ2-1, with 11 positions matching TRBD2. CDR3 protein: CASSLQTSGGSSYNEQFF. DNA of the CDR3: TGCGCCAGCAGCTTGCAAACTAGCGGGGGAAGCTCCTACAATGAGCAGTTCTTC.